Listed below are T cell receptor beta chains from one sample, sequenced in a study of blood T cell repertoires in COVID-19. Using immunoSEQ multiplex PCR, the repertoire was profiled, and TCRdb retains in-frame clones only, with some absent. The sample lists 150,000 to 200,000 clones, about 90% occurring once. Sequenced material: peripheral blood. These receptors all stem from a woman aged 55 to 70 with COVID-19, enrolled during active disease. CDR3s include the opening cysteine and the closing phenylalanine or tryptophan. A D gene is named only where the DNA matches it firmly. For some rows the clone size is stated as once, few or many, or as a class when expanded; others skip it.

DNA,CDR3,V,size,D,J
TGTGCCAGCAACCGACAGTTCCCTTCACCCCTCCACTTT,CASNRQFPSPLHF,TRBV6-6,.,.,TRBJ1-6
TGTGCCAGCAGCTTATGGCAGGTGGACAATGAGCAGTTCTTC,CASSLWQVDNEQFF,TRBV11-2,.,.,TRBJ2-1
TGTGCCAGCAGCAAATTAGCGGGAGAGGACACCGGGGAGCTGTTTTTT,CASSKLAGEDTGELFF,TRBV21-1,.,.,TRBJ2-2
TGTGCCAGTAGCAACCTGGGGGACAGGCTCTCTGGAAACACCATATATTTT,CASSNLGDRLSGNTIYF,TRBV19,.,TRBD1,TRBJ1-3
TGTGCCAGTAGTATAGGGAGGACAGGGATGAACACTGAAGCTTTCTTT,CASSIGRTGMNTEAFF,TRBV19,.,TRBD1,TRBJ1-1
TGTGCCAGCAGCCCCACCGGGACTAGCAGCTACAATGAGCAGTTCTTC,CASSPTGTSSYNEQFF,TRBV5-5,.,TRBD2,TRBJ2-1
TGTGCCAGCAGCAAATATCGACAGGAAGAATCCTACGAGCAGTACTTC,CASSKYRQEESYEQYF,TRBV21-1,few,.,TRBJ2-7
TGTGCCAGCAGTCCCCAGGGGCGGCGGGCTTTCTTT,CASSPQGRRAFF,TRBV6-5,.,.,TRBJ1-1
TGTGCCAGCAGCTTAACTGGCACAGATACGCAGTATTTT,CASSLTGTDTQYF,TRBV5-6,.,.,TRBJ2-3
TGTGCCACCAGCATTTACGGCGGCGGGGACACCATATATTTT,CATSIYGGGDTIYF,TRBV15,.,.,TRBJ1-3
TGTGCCAGCAGCACAGGGGTTGGGGGTCAGCCCCAGCATTTT,CASSTGVGGQPQHF,TRBV7-9,.,TRBD1,TRBJ1-5
TGTGCCAGCTCACAGAATATCCCACAGGGTGGAGAGACCCAGTACTTC,CASSQNIPQGGETQYF,TRBV18,.,.,TRBJ2-5
TGTGCCAGCAGCGTAGAATCCCTTAACTATGGCTACACCTTC,CASSVESLNYGYTF,TRBV9,.,.,TRBJ1-2
TGTGCCAGCAGTTACTCAGGGGTGAGCAATCAGCCCCAGCATTTT,CASSYSGVSNQPQHF,TRBV6-2/TRBV6-3,.,.,TRBJ1-5
TGTATTGCGGGGACTAATCAGCCCCAGCATTTT,CIAGTNQPQHF,TRBV28,.,.,TRBJ1-5
TGTGCCAGTAGTATTCCGGGAGTCGGGGAGACCCAGTACTTC,CASSIPGVGETQYF,TRBV19,.,.,TRBJ2-5
TGTGCCAGCAGCCGGGCCACAGGGAATTGGGTTGCAACTAATGAAAAACTGTTTTTT,CASSRATGNWVATNEKLFF,TRBV7-9,.,.,TRBJ1-4
TGTGCCAGCAGCCAAGCCCGAAGGACAGGGTGGAACACCGGGGAGCTGTTTTTT,CASSQARRTGWNTGELFF,TRBV4-2,.,TRBD1,TRBJ2-2
TGTGCCAGCAGTATACCAATCGGGACATCTAATGAAAAACTGTTTTTT,CASSIPIGTSNEKLFF,TRBV28,once,.,TRBJ1-4
TGTGCCAGCAGTGGTTCCGGGACTAGCGGGAGGGCCGAGTTCTTC,CASSGSGTSGRAEFF,TRBV2,once,TRBD2,TRBJ2-1
TGTGCCAGTAGTACTCCGGACAGGGGTGAAAAACTGTTTTTT,CASSTPDRGEKLFF,TRBV19,once,TRBD1,TRBJ1-4
TGTGCCAGCAGACCTTACGACAGGGATGAAAAACTGTTTTTT,CASRPYDRDEKLFF,TRBV28,.,TRBD1,TRBJ1-4
TGTGCCAGTCGGACGACAGGGGTCTACGAGCAGTACTTC,CASRTTGVYEQYF,TRBV12-3/TRBV12-4,.,TRBD1,TRBJ2-7
TGTGCCAGCAGTTTACTTACCAGTCGGAGGCGAAACACCATATATTTT,CASSLLTSRRRNTIYF,TRBV28,.,.,TRBJ1-3
TGTGCCAGCAGCTTTGGGACAGGGAACTATGGCTACACCTTC,CASSFGTGNYGYTF,TRBV7-9,.,TRBD1,TRBJ1-2
TGTGCCAGCAAGAGGGGACAGGGCCACTATGGCTACACCTTC,CASKRGQGHYGYTF,TRBV21-1,.,.,TRBJ1-2
TGTGCCAGCAGTGTGAGTTCCTACGAGCAGTACTTC,CASSVSSYEQYF,TRBV6-4,once,.,TRBJ2-7
TGCAGCGTTGCCGGAGACACCGGGGAGCTGTTTTTT,CSVAGDTGELFF,TRBV29-1,.,.,TRBJ2-2
TGTGCCAGCAGTAGGAGTCCCTACAATGAGCAGTTCTTC,CASSRSPYNEQFF,TRBV28,.,.,TRBJ2-1
TGTGCCAGTAGTCGACTAGCGGGAGGGCTGTACAATGAGCAGTTCTTC,CASSRLAGGLYNEQFF,TRBV19,.,TRBD2,TRBJ2-1
TGTGCCAGTAGTCCCGGACAGACGGGATCTGGGGCCAACGTCCTGACTTTC,CASSPGQTGSGANVLTF,TRBV19,once,.,TRBJ2-6
TGCAGCGTTGAAAAGGAGGGATCTAATGAAAAACTGTTTTTT,CSVEKEGSNEKLFF,TRBV29-1,.,.,TRBJ1-4
TGTGCCAGCAGCGGTACAGGGGGCAGGACCTACGAGCAGTACTTC,CASSGTGGRTYEQYF,TRBV5-5,.,TRBD1,TRBJ2-7
TGTGCCAGTAGCGCGGGACAGGGGGCAGGAGAAAAACTGTTTTTT,CASSAGQGAGEKLFF,TRBV19,.,TRBD1,TRBJ1-4
TGTGCCAGCAGTTATGGGGCTGGTGGAAACACCATATATTTT,CASSYGAGGNTIYF,TRBV6-2/TRBV6-3,.,.,TRBJ1-3
TGTGCCAGCAGCTTGATACTTCCCAGGGGCGATTCCTACGAGCAGTACTTC,CASSLILPRGDSYEQYF,TRBV5-6,.,.,TRBJ2-7
TGTGCCAGCAGTTCCTACGGGATCAGTGGTCAGGAAAAACTGTTTTTT,CASSSYGISGQEKLFF,TRBV28,once,.,TRBJ1-4
TGTGCCAGCACTTTTACAGGGAACACTGAAGCTTTCTTT,CASTFTGNTEAFF,TRBV28,few,.,TRBJ1-1
TGTGCCTGGAGCCCGGGGGTAAGAGAGACCCAGTACTTC,CAWSPGVRETQYF,TRBV30,.,.,TRBJ2-5
TGTGCCAGCACCCGGGGCAAGGGGGAAAATGGCTACACCTTC,CASTRGKGENGYTF,TRBV6-5,.,.,TRBJ1-2
TGTGCCAGCAGCTACGGGACTCAGATTAACTACGAGCAGTACTTC,CASSYGTQINYEQYF,TRBV3-1/TRBV3-2,.,.,TRBJ2-7
TGTGCCACCAGTGATTTCGGGAGCTACGAGCAGTACTTC,CATSDFGSYEQYF,TRBV24-1,.,.,TRBJ2-7
TGTGCCAGCAGTCGGGGGGGGCCCAATGAGCAGTTCTTC,CASSRGGPNEQFF,TRBV27,.,TRBD2,TRBJ2-1
TGTGCCACAAGACAGGGAGTTTCGTACAATGAGCAGTTCTTC,CATRQGVSYNEQFF,TRBV10-3,.,TRBD1,TRBJ2-1